This entry lists 22 T cell receptor beta chains sequenced from one sample in a study of T cells in Graves' hyperthyroidism and ophthalmopathy. Using RNA transcripts as the source, TCR beta CDR3 regions were amplified. TCR CDR3 underwent first-round RT-PCR with the HTBI primer set. In TCRdb, the multiplex PCR reads were re-called with MiXCR into one record per CDR3 protein. The table lists 350,000 or so distinct CDR3 sequences, 18% of them singletons. The specimen was blood. The receptors derive from a woman between 45 and 60 years old with Graves' hyperthyroidism.

This sequence joins TRBV11-2 and TRBJ2-3, with 7 nucleotides matching TRBD2. CDR1 and CDR2 from the germline V gene are SGHAT and FQNNGV. The ends lost 1 base at V and 2 bases at J; junction bases unmatched: 6. This CDR3 has 16 amino acids. The CDR3 DNA is TGTGCCAGCAGCTTAGCGGGGGGACCGTTCACAGATACGCAGTATTTT. It codes for CASSLAGGPFTDTQYF.

In its sample, this clonotype was seen a few times. The rearrangement links TRBV12-3 or TRBV12-4 to TRBJ1-4; 7 positions match TRBD1. V lost 6 bases, J lost 8 bases, and 9 bases stayed unmatched. The CDR3 extends over 14 amino acids. The CDR3 nucleotides read TGTGCCAGCAGCCCAGGGGGTGGAGGGGAAAAACTGTTTTTT. It is translated as CASSPGGGGEKLFF.

The genes are TRBV20-1 and TRBJ1-1, with D perhaps matching TRBD1 (6 bases). Trimming stripped 2 bases from V and 5 bases from J, with 15 bases between. Germline V gene lookup returns CDR1 DFQATT and CDR2 SNEGSKA (reference sequence). The CDR3 is made up of 14 amino acids. This chain's CDR3 is CSARPMGGNTEAFF. CDR3 DNA sequence: TGCAGTGCTAGACCAATGGGGGGCAATACTGAAGCTTTCTTT.

The CDR3 nucleotides are TGTGCCAGCAGCCCCAAAAGGGGGGGTCTAGACATTCAGTACTTC. Encoded protein: CASSPKRGGLDIQYF. This chain joins TRBV7-9 and TRBJ2-4, with a weak D call TRBD2 (7 bases). The V end lost 5 bases, the J end lost 8 bases, and 19 bases lay between the germline ends. Germline V gene sequence: CDR1 SEHNR, CDR2 FQNEAQ (reference sequence). There are 15 residues in the CDR3. Using reference TRBV7-9 and TRBJ2-4 for the parts outside the CDR3, the full variable domain is DTGVSQNPRHKITKRGQNVTFRCDPISEHNRLYWYRQTLGQGPEFLTYFQNEAQLEKSRLLSDRFSAERPKGSFSTLEIQRTEQGDSAMYLCASSPKRGGLDIQYFGAGTRLSVL.

In its sample, this clonotype was seen many times. The rearrangement uses TRBV7-2 and TRBJ2-3, with 10 bases aligning to TRBD2. The germline CDR1 and CDR2 sequences are SGHTA and FQGNSA. V lost 8 bases and J lost 6; bases outside the gene matches: 8. The length of the CDR3 is 14 residues. The CDR3 DNA is TGTGCCAGCGGAATAGCGGGGGGTGGCGATACGCAGTATTTT. This encodes CASGIAGGGDTQYF.

This clonotype turned up a few times. The genes are TRBV5-1 and TRBJ2-2; the match to TRBD2 covers 10 bases. The V segment lost 3 bases and the J segment 3 bases; nucleotides outside the gene matches: 11. Germline values: CDR1 SGHRS, CDR2 YFSETQ. There are 18 residues in the CDR3. CDR3 sequence reads: CASSYDLSGTSDTGELFF. In DNA form, the CDR3 reads TGCGCCAGCAGCTATGACCTTTCGGGGACTAGCGACACCGGGGAGCTGTTTTTT.

The count of this clonotype is one. The rearrangement joins TRBV10-3 to TRBJ1-2; a possible D gene is TRBD1 (6 bases). This CDR3 is built from 13 residues. CDR1 and CDR2 (germline): ENHRY, SYGVKD. V was trimmed by 11 bases and J by 2 bases, leaving 15 bases between them. The CDR3, as DNA: TGTGCCTGCACGACAGGAGTCAACTATGGCTACACCTTC. Protein product: CACTTGVNYGYTF.

This clonotype was observed many times. This rearrangement joins TRBV2 to TRBJ2-3; D gene unclear. With 7 bases removed from V and 2 bases from J, the gap between germline ends came to 4 bases. The CDR3 covers 11 residues. Germline V CDR1 and CDR2: SNHLY, FYNNEI. The CDR3 DNA reads TGTGCCAGCACGTACACAGATACGCAGTATTTT. Its translation is CASTYTDTQYF. Drawing the rest from reference TRBV2 and TRBJ2-3, the complete variable domain is EPEVTQTPSHQVTQMGQEVILRCVPISNHLYFYWYRQILGQKVEFLVSFYNNEISEKSEIFDDQFSVERPDGSNFTLKIRSTKLEDSAMYFCASTYTDTQYFGPGTRLTVL.

V and J are TRBV7-9 and TRBJ1-4; 8 nucleotides align to TRBD1. Germline loops: CDR1 SEHNR, CDR2 FQNEAQ (reference sequence). The CDR3 is made up of 14 amino acids. The V gene end was trimmed by 5 bases and the J gene end by 7 bases; junction bases not matched to a gene: 6. The CDR3 sequence is CASSPDRVGEKLFF. Written as DNA, the CDR3 is TGTGCCAGCAGCCCGGACAGGGTGGGTGAAAAACTGTTTTTT.

This chain links TRBV5-1 with TRBJ2-3, with 11 bases aligning to TRBD2. Germline loops: CDR1 SGHRS, CDR2 YFSETQ. The ends lost 3 bases at V and 5 bases at J; junction bases unmatched: 11. The CDR3 length is 17 residues. The chain's CDR3 is CASSSSTSGGGGDTQYF. Here the CDR3 DNA reads TGCGCCAGCAGCTCGTCTACTAGCGGGGGAGGTGGAGATACGCAGTATTTT.

The chain links TRBV7-9 to TRBJ2-5; D is unresolved. The germline V gene encodes CDR1 SEHNR and CDR2 FQNEAQ (reference sequence). V was trimmed by 5 bases and J by 5 bases, leaving 12 bases between them. This CDR3 comprises 13 residues. CDR3 residues: CASSMPGGETQYF. The CDR3, as DNA: TGTGCCAGCAGCATGCCGGGTGGGGAGACCCAGTACTTC. The full variable domain, its missing parts supplied by reference TRBV7-9 and TRBJ2-5, is DTGVSQNPRHKITKRGQNVTFRCDPISEHNRLYWYRQTLGQGPEFLTYFQNEAQLEKSRLLSDRFSAERPKGSFSTLEIQRTEQGDSAMYLCASSMPGGETQYFGPGTRLLVL.

At least ten counts were recorded for this clonotype. CDR3 loop: CASSWGVNTGELFF. CDR3 DNA: TGTGCCAGCAGTTGGGGCGTAAACACCGGGGAGCTGTTTTTT. The rearrangement uses TRBV28 and TRBJ2-2; the D gene is possibly TRBD1 (5 bases). V was pared by 4 bases and J by 2 bases, with 8 bases between. The germline V gene encodes CDR1 MDHEN and CDR2 SYDVKM. The CDR3 has 14 residues. The full variable domain, in which reference TRBV28 and TRBJ2-2 provide the parts outside the CDR3, is DVKVTQSSRYLVKRTGEKVFLECVQDMDHENMFWYRQDPGLGLRLIYFSYDVKMKEKGDIPEGYSVSREKKERFSLILESASTNQTSMYLCASSWGVNTGELFFGEGSRLTVL.

At least ten counts were recorded for this clonotype. The genes are TRBV2 and TRBJ1-5; TRBD1 matches at 7 bases. The CDR3 runs to 13 residues. V lost 2 bases to trimming and J lost 8 bases; unmatched junction nucleotides: 3. Looked up from germline, CDR1 is SNHLY and CDR2 is FYNNEI. CDR3 in DNA: TGTGCCAGCAGTGAAAGGGGGCGAAAGCCCCAGCATTTT. Translation: CASSERGRKPQHF. Complete variable domain (other parts from reference TRBV2 and TRBJ1-5): EPEVTQTPSHQVTQMGQEVILRCVPISNHLYFYWYRQILGQKVEFLVSFYNNEISEKSEIFDDQFSVERPDGSNFTLKIRSTKLEDSAMYFCASSERGRKPQHFGDGTRLSIL.

On this clonotype itself: Since a much larger clone is just one base distant, this may be a read error. This chain connects TRBV11-2 to TRBJ2-3; D is ambiguous. The CDR3 has 14 residues. Trimming stripped 1 base from V and 7 bases from J, with 12 bases between. Germline CDR1 and CDR2: SGHAT and FQNNGV. CDR3 in DNA: TGTGCCAGCAGCTTAGTGCCCCGTGGGAATACGCAGTATTTT. It encodes CASSLVPRGNTQYF.

This clonotype was counted at least ten times. For the CDR3, the DNA is TGTGCCAGCAGGGTCAGGGACTCGAACACTGAAGCTTTCTTT. Translating gives CASRVRDSNTEAFF. V gene TRBV27 combines with J gene TRBJ1-1, with D possibly being TRBD1 (5 bases). The length of the CDR3 is 14 residues. Trimming cost V 6 bases and J 1 base, with 12 bases left between them. From germline, CDR1 is MNHEY and CDR2 SMNVEV (reference sequence).

J is TRBJ2-3 and V is TRBV3-1; tentative D call: TRBD2 (6 bases). The CDR3 totals 15 residues. The germline V gene encodes CDR1 LGHDT and CDR2 YNNKEL (reference sequence). V lost 0 bases, J lost 3 bases, and 10 bases lay in between. CDR3 in DNA: TGTGCCAGCAGCCAAGACTCCGGGGGAACAGATACGCAGTATTTT. Encoded protein: CASSQDSGGTDTQYF.

This clonotype was found a few times. The CDR3 DNA sequence: TGTGCCATCAGTGAGCCAGAGAGAGGGTACAATGAGCAGTTCTTC. Translating it yields CAISEPERGYNEQFF. The chain recombines TRBV10-3 with TRBJ2-1, with D possibly TRBD2 on 5 matching bases. The CDR3 loop spans 15 amino acids. In germline, CDR1 is ENHRY, CDR2 SYGVKD. The V end lost 2 bases, the J end lost 4 bases, and 12 bases lay between the germline ends.

V usage is TRBV2 and J usage is TRBJ1-5; the match to TRBD1 covers 8 bases. This CDR3 has 15 amino acids. Germline assignment: CDR1 SNHLY and CDR2 FYNNEI. The junction had 6 bases not matched to a gene; V was cut back by 8 bases and J by 0 bases. The CDR3 nucleotides read TGTGCCAGCGGCGTGACAGGGGATAGCAATCAGCCCCAGCATTTT. It codes for CASGVTGDSNQPQHF. The full variable domain, rest sourced from reference TRBV2 and TRBJ1-5, is EPEVTQTPSHQVTQMGQEVILRCVPISNHLYFYWYRQILGQKVEFLVSFYNNEISEKSEIFDDQFSVERPDGSNFTLKIRSTKLEDSAMYFCASGVTGDSNQPQHFGDGTRLSIL.

This chain connects TRBV20-1 to TRBJ2-3; D possibly corresponds to TRBD2 (6 bases). Per germline, CDR1 DFQATT and CDR2 SNEGSKA (reference sequence). Between the trimmed V and J ends, which lost 0 bases and 1 base, there was a span of 26 bases. The CDR3 extends over 20 amino acids. This CDR3 is CSARDLNRRNYGGGTDTQYF. CDR3 sequence (DNA): TGCAGTGCTAGAGACCTCAACCGTCGGAACTACGGCGGGGGCACAGATACGCAGTATTTT.

The V and J genes are TRBV13 and TRBJ2-5, with a possible D match to TRBD2 (5 bases). CDR1 and CDR2 from the germline V gene are PRHDT and FYEKMQ (reference sequence). V was trimmed by 0 bases and J by 2 bases, leaving 10 bases between them. The CDR3 is made up of 15 amino acids. The CDR3 DNA is TGTGCCAGCAGCTTAGGGGGAGAGGAACAAGAGACCCAGTACTTC. Protein product: CASSLGGEEQETQYF.

A few counts support this clonotype. The chain uses TRBV4-1 and TRBJ2-1, with 10 positions matching TRBD2. In germline, CDR1 is MGHRA, CDR2 YSYEKL. V lost 4 bases, J lost 7 bases, and 4 bases stayed unmatched. The CDR3 covers 14 residues. The CDR3 nucleotides are TGCGCCAGCAGCCCAGCGGGAGGGTTGAATGAGCAGTTCTTC. Translated: CASSPAGGLNEQFF.

The V call is TRBV6-2 or TRBV6-3, the J call TRBJ2-5; 9 bases agree with TRBD1. Looked up from germline, CDR1 is MNHEY and CDR2 is SVGEGT. The V and J ends lost 5 bases and 4 bases, in that order; junction bases with no gene match: 14. CDR3 length equals 17 residues. This chain's CDR3 is CASSPTGTGRGRETQYF. The CDR3 region has the DNA TGTGCCAGCAGTCCGACCGGGACAGGGAGGGGGCGAGAGACCCAGTACTTC.